The T cell receptor (beta chain) under discussion was sequenced for a study of blood T cell repertoires in COVID-19. Overall study: Samples representing acute and convalescent COVID-19 were sourced from the United States, Italy and Spain. PBMCs, B-cell-depleted T cells, or T cells provided the cDNA or gDNA that made up the material.

V lost 5 bases to trimming and J lost 7 bases; unmatched junction nucleotides: 6. CDR3 length: 14 residues. CDR1 SGHTA and CDR2 FQGNSA come from the germline V gene. Under the authors' procedure: By means of reference gene primer amplification, nucleated cell counts were estimated. The assay was immunoSEQ multiplex PCR, and TCRdb's table has in-frame clones only and misses some. V, J and clone size derive from that table, while D and trimming were established from the DNA sequence. The profile shows roughly 200,000 clones, approximately 81% of them singletons. The source is an elderly woman with acute or convalescent COVID-19. The sequencing input was peripheral blood. The rearrangement links TRBV7-2 to TRBJ1-4; 8 bases agree with TRBD1. The CDR3, as DNA: TGTGCCAGCAGCACAGGGACAGGTAGTGAAAAACTGTTTTTT. Protein sequence: CASSTGTGSEKLFF.